This T cell receptor beta chain comes out of a study of vaccination effects on CD4 cells after COVID-19. Antigen-specific CD4+ T cells were expanded (with viral peptide pools) by the ViraFEST assay ahead of sequencing. It was after nine to eleven days of culture that CD4+ T cells were isolated. Vaccination of participants consisted of two doses of either the BNT162b2 or mRNA-1273 vaccine. V lost 1 base and J lost 4, with 9 bases in between. Germline CDR1 SGDLS, CDR2 YYNGEE. The CDR3 consists of 14 residues. Only in-frame clones appear in the TCRdb table, and some are missing; sequencing was by immunoSEQ multiplex PCR. The sample gives fewer than 40,000 clones, around 80% of which show up once; under 2% is in the top ten. Notes on this clone: What it binds is unknown.

This TCR came from a human donor who received a COVID-19 vaccine. Some clones in this sample may be carry-over from other donors' samples. The rearrangement links TRBV9 to TRBJ1-3; D possibly corresponds to TRBD1 (5 bases). Material: CD4+ T cells from PBMCs cultured with HCoV-NL63 spike peptides, obtained after COVID-19 vaccination. The CDR3 DNA reads TGTGCCAGCAGCGTACAGGGATCGGGAAACACCATATATTTT. It codes for CASSVQGSGNTIYF. Drawing the rest from reference TRBV9 and TRBJ1-3, the complete variable domain is DSGVTQTPKHLITATGQRVTLRCSPRSGDLSVYWYQQSLDQGLQFLIQYYNGEERAKGNILERFSAQQFPDLHSELNLSSLELGDSALYFCASSVQGSGNTIYFGEGSWLTVV.